The clone carrying this TCR beta chain was detected only once. Its specificity is unknown. At one end the junction does not follow the germline gene, possibly because of a read error. Primers used in a second PCR of about 6 to 11 cycles were a sample-barcoded 5' primer and a J-beta primer mix. A tag from a template-switch adaptor with 12 random nucleotides marked each cDNA molecule. Each CDR3 protein is one row after TCRdb ran MiXCR on the 5' RACE reads. The table lists 750,000 to 950,000 distinct CDR3 sequences, roughly 29% of them singletons. The data are from a study of blood T cells in healthy people across ages. Study-wide results and limits: The fall in TCR beta diversity per million T cells was roughly linear with age. The percentage of naive T cells correlated strongly with TCR beta diversity.

CDR1 is MNHEY, CDR2 SMNVEV, per germline (reference sequence). There are 14 residues in the CDR3. These data were likewise used in another study, on T cells of mothers and their children.

This chain connects TRBV27 to TRBJ1-4; 7 bases map to TRBD1. This TCR was sampled from a woman in her thirties or forties in good health. The specimen sequenced was blood. The CDR3 region is CTSSPRTGMEKLFF. In DNA, the CDR3 is TGTACCAGCAGCCCGCGGACAGGCATGGAAAAACTGTTTTTT.